What follows describes a single TCR beta chain. This clone appeared a few times. It lacks a known antigen. Base quality data are lacking; no much larger clone is found one base away. TCRbeta CDR3 regions were amplified from genomic DNA using the immunoSEQ Assay, a bias-controlled multiplex PCR. The study's processing was this. The number of nucleated cells in each sample was estimated by amplification of reference gene primers within the assay. Sequence reads were collapsed and filtered to measure the absolute abundance of every unique TCRbeta CDR3 rearrangement. For each sample, productive Simpson clonality was calculated as the square root of Simpson's diversity index across productive rearrangements. TCRdb obtained this table from immuneACCESS and retained in-frame rearrangements with V and J assigned. These tables miss some clones; where compared with another copy, unresolved V genes account for less than half of the shortfall, and the remainder is unexplained. From that table come the V and J calls and clone size; the DNA was used to work out D and trimming. This sample holds about 98,000 clones; roughly 86% were observed only once. The top ten hold 10% of the sample.

The collaborating institutions used their own protocols to collect whole blood in K2EDTA tubes. For TCRbeta analysis, collaborator samples were shipped as frozen whole blood, as isolated PBMCs, or as DNA extracted from either sample type. This entry belongs to a study of blood T cell repertoires in COVID-19 (TCRdb year 2020). The study in broad terms: The collaborator samples originated in the United States, Italy and Spain and spanned the acute and convalescent phases of COVID-19. Nearly every sample came with metadata listing a de-identified subject ID, COVID-19 status, age in years and sex. Deeply sampled blood TCRbeta repertoires from subjects exposed to, actively infected with, or recovered from COVID-19 were included in the dataset. The repertoires were released in a freely available public database intended as a resource for research on the immune response to SARS-CoV-2. Where HLA class I and class II types were available, the types were taken from metadata supplied by the sample provider, not from assay-based typing. The samples were drawn from the first 160 participants of the ongoing ImmuneRACE study and from under 1,500 subjects provided by 6 global collaborators. The prospective study material was composed of cDNA or gDNA derived from T cells, B-cell-depleted T cells, or PBMCs.

The CDR3 runs 14 residues from the cysteine to the phenylalanine. Only the CDR3 portion is preserved as DNA: 42 bases, with reading frame beginning at the first base. CDR1 and CDR2, per the germline V gene, are SGHRS and YFSETQ. V gives up 2 bases and J gives up 6 bases, and the segment between their germline ends measures 11 bases. What the authors observed across the whole study: How much clinical and demographic metadata was included differed by source and by participant, and the metadata was provided uncurated.

The sample comprised peripheral blood. The source is a man aged 45-65 years with acute or convalescent COVID-19. This chain joins TRBV5-1 to TRBJ2-2, with a tentative D gene TRBD2 over 6 matching bases. The CDR3 corresponds to CASSLNGGSGELFF. The DNA sequence is given as TGCGCCAGCAGCTTAAACGGAGGGTCCGGGGAGCTGTTTTTT. The full variable domain, completed from the reference TRBV5-1 and TRBJ2-2 proteins outside the CDR3, reads KAGVTQTPRYLIKTRGQQVTLSCSPISGHRSVSWYQQTPGQGLQFLFEYFSETQRNKGNFPGRFSGRQFSNSRSEMNVSTLELGDSALYLCASSLNGGSGELFFGEGSRLTVL.